The 26 T cell receptor beta chains given below trace back to one sample, sequenced in a study of identifying expanded T cells in peripheral blood. TCRdb keeps only in-frame clones here, not all; method: immunoSEQ multiplex PCR. The table lists about 85,000 clones, approximately 89% of them singletons. The source material was blood. All receptors come from a person aged 18 to 70 in good health.

Concerning this clone itself: Other DNA sequences in the sample encode the same CDR3. CDR3 sequence (DNA): TGTGCCAGCAGTCTAGCATACGAGCAGTACTTC. It is translated as CASSLAYEQYF. The rearrangement links TRBV28 to TRBJ2-7; tentatively, D is TRBD2 (5 bases). Germline values: CDR1 MDHEN, CDR2 SYDVKM. The CDR3 is 11 residues long. Trimming left V 5 bases short and J 4 bases short, with 6 bases between.

The V call is TRBV7-2, the J call TRBJ2-1; 7 positions agree with TRBD2. Germline V gene sequence: CDR1 SGHTA, CDR2 FQGNSA. The CDR3 is 15 residues long. V shed 2 bases and J 7 bases; nucleotides not matched to a gene: 8. The CDR3 spells CASSLKSSGQNEQFF. For the CDR3, the DNA is TGTGCCAGCAGCTTAAAGTCTAGCGGCCAGAATGAGCAGTTCTTC.

CDR3 coding DNA: TGTGCCAGCAGCTTAGATCACAATGAGCAGTTCTTC. Amino acids: CASSLDHNEQFF. The rearrangement links TRBV11-2 to TRBJ2-1, with D unresolved. Per the germline V gene, CDR1 is SGHAT and CDR2 is FQNNGV. This CDR3 region has 12 residues. V dropped 0 bases and J dropped 5 bases, with 2 bases sitting between them.

The chain joins TRBV5-1 to TRBJ2-1; no clear D. The V end lost 4 bases, the J end lost 6 bases, and 11 bases lay between the germline ends. The germline V gene has CDR1 SGHRS and CDR2 YFSETQ. The CDR3 has 13 amino acids. CDR3 residues: CASSRGHPNEQFF. DNA for the CDR3: TGCGCCAGCAGCCGTGGCCACCCCAATGAGCAGTTCTTC.

The chain recombines TRBV30 with TRBJ1-6, with D possibly being TRBD1 (5 bases). The ends were cut back, 0 bases at V and 8 bases at J, with 14 bases in the middle. The CDR3 contains 15 residues. The germline gives CDR1 GTSNPN, CDR2 SVGIG (reference sequence). In nucleotides, the CDR3 is TGTGCCTGGAGTGTACTCAGGGAGCCAGATTCACCCCTCCACTTT. Amino acids: CAWSVLREPDSPLHF.

The rearrangement joins TRBV4-1 to TRBJ2-7, with 9 bases that match TRBD2. V shed 4 bases, J shed 6 bases, and the junction held 4 bases outside the gene matches. Germline CDR1 MGHRA, CDR2 YSYEKL. The CDR3 sequence is 13 residues long. CDR3: CASSRAGGIEQYF. The CDR3 DNA reads as TGCGCCAGCAGCCGAGCGGGAGGCATCGAGCAGTACTTC.

This clone was seen once. The chain has TRBV27 and TRBJ2-5, with 9 bases that match TRBD2. CDR1 and CDR2 (germline): MNHEY, SMNVEV (reference sequence). Trimming cost V 4 bases and J 3 bases; bases outside gene matches: 6. CDR3 length: 15 amino acids. The CDR3 bases are TGTGCCAGCAGTTCCTCTAGCGGGGTAAAAGAGACCCAGTACTTC. Residues: CASSSSSGVKETQYF.

V is TRBV6-1 and J is TRBJ2-5; 10 nucleotides line up with TRBD2. The germline V gene encodes CDR1 MNHNS and CDR2 SASEGT. The CDR3 contains 16 residues. V was clipped by 1 base and J by 4 bases; unmatched bases: 6. The DNA of the CDR3 is TGTGCCAGCAGTGAAGAGCGGGGGGGCCTCTCAGAGACCCAGTACTTC. Its translation: CASSEERGGLSETQYF.

The rearrangement links TRBV7-6 to TRBJ2-2; D unclear. V lost 1 base and J 6 bases, leaving 9 bases between the germline ends. The CDR3 length is 14 residues. Germline-derived CDR1 and CDR2 are SGHVS and FNYEAQ. The CDR3 spells CASSLGISAGELFF. CDR3 nucleotide sequence: TGTGCCAGCAGCTTAGGTATTTCGGCCGGGGAGCTGTTTTTT.

The J gene is TRBJ1-6, the V gene TRBV4-1; 8 bases fit TRBD1. CDR1 and CDR2 from the germline V gene are MGHRA and YSYEKL. Losses at the gene ends were 9 bases for V and 12 bases for J; bases not matched to a gene: 10. The CDR3 is 13 residues long. In DNA form, the CDR3 reads TGCGCCAGAAGGGCGGACAGGGCTAAACCCCTCCACTTT. As protein: CARRADRAKPLHF.

J is TRBJ2-1 and V is TRBV7-3; 14 bases match TRBD2. Germline V gene lookup returns CDR1 SGHTA and CDR2 FQGTGA. After removal of 1 base from V and 0 bases from J, the junction contained 11 bases not matched to a gene. The CDR3 spans 21 residues. In DNA, the CDR3 is TGTGCCAGCAGCTTAAAGCCCGGACTAGCGGGAGGTAGGAGCTCCTACAATGAGCAGTTCTTC. Protein: CASSLKPGLAGGRSSYNEQFF.

This clone has just one count. The rearrangement uses TRBV27 and TRBJ2-7; D not certain. From germline, CDR1 is MNHEY and CDR2 SMNVEV (reference sequence). This CDR3 spans 11 amino acids. V was trimmed by 7 bases and J by 12 bases, leaving 16 bases between them. The CDR3 spells CASTDGIKPYF. The CDR3 DNA reads TGTGCCAGCACCGACGGAATAAAACCGTACTTC.

This clone was recorded once. V gene TRBV7-2 combines with J gene TRBJ1-2; no clear D. This CDR3 spans 15 amino acids. Per the germline V gene, CDR1 is SGHTA and CDR2 is FQGNSA. V was clipped by 1 base and J by 3 bases, with 12 bases between them. CDR3 nucleotides: TGTGCCAGCAGCTTAGGTGCGGGGTCGGACTATGGCTACACCTTC. Translation gives CASSLGAGSDYGYTF. The whole variable domain, filled in from reference TRBV7-2 and TRBJ1-2, reads GAGVSQSPSNKVTEKGKDVELRCDPISGHTALYWYRQSLGQGLEFLIYFQGNSAPDKSGLPSDRFSAERTGGSVSTLTIQRTQQEDSAVYLCASSLGAGSDYGYTFGSGTRLTVV.

The CDR3 nucleotides read TGTGCCAGCAGCCCCGGGACAGGGTTATTACAATTGTACTTC. Translation gives CASSPGTGLLQLYF. J is TRBJ2-4 and V is TRBV5-6, with 9 bases identical to TRBD1. The J segment lost 15 bases and the V segment lost 4 bases, leaving 14 bases of the junction unmatched. Germline V gene data show CDR1 as SGHDT and CDR2 as YYEEEE. The CDR3 has 14 residues. Complete variable domain (other parts from reference TRBV5-6 and TRBJ2-4): DAGVTQSPTHLIKTRGQQVTLRCSPKSGHDTVSWYQQALGQGPQFIFQYYEEEERQRGNFPDRFSGHQFPNYSSELNVNALLLGDSALYLCASSPGTGLLQLYFGAGTRLSVL.

The rearrangement links TRBV5-1 to TRBJ2-7, with D tentatively TRBD1 (6 bases). V was shortened by 1 base and J by 0 bases, with 11 bases between the two germline ends. The germline CDR1 and CDR2 sequences are SGHRS and YFSETQ. This CDR3 comprises 15 residues. The CDR3 bases are TGCGCCAGCAGCTTGCGCACAGGGTACTCCTACGAGCAGTACTTC. Translated: CASSLRTGYSYEQYF.

This chain links TRBV11-3 with TRBJ2-1, with a weak D call TRBD2 (5 bases). CDR1 is SGHNT and CDR2 is YENEEA in the germline V gene. The V end lost 5 bases, the J end lost 6 bases, and 17 bases lay between the germline ends. The CDR3 contains 15 residues. The DNA of the CDR3 is TGTGCCAGCAGCCTCTTAGGAGGAAACACCAATGAGCAGTTCTTC. Residues: CASSLLGGNTNEQFF. Full variable domain (outside the CDR3, taken from reference TRBV11-3 and TRBJ2-1): EAGVVQSPRYKIIEKKQPVAFWCNPISGHNTLYWYLQNLGQGPELLIRYENEEAVDDSQLPKDRFSAERLKGVDSTLKIQPAELGDSAVYLCASSLLGGNTNEQFFGPGTRLTVL.

V usage is TRBV13 and J usage is TRBJ2-1; D gene ambiguous. Germline-derived CDR1 and CDR2 are PRHDT and FYEKMQ (reference sequence). This CDR3 spans 16 amino acids. Between the trimmed V and J ends, which lost 4 bases and 4 bases, there was a span of 17 bases. DNA of the CDR3: TGTGCCAGCAGCTCACCCTCCGCCGGCGTATACAATGAGCAGTTCTTC. It yields the protein CASSSPSAGVYNEQFF.

This clone was detected once. The gene calls are TRBV5-1 and TRBJ2-3; 11 bases agree with TRBD2. The CDR3 length is 15 residues. With V trimmed by 0 bases and J by 4 bases, 1 base remained unmatched. Per the germline V gene, CDR1 is SGHRS and CDR2 is YFSETQ. CDR3 sequence (DNA): TGCGCCAGCAGCTTGGTACTAGCGGGGGCAGATACGCAGTATTTT. It translates to CASSLVLAGADTQYF.

The V and J genes are TRBV28 and TRBJ2-3; 8 bases map to TRBD1. This CDR3 comprises 16 residues. Looked up from germline, CDR1 is MDHEN and CDR2 is SYDVKM. The J segment lost 2 bases and the V segment lost 2 bases, leaving 6 bases of the junction unmatched. CDR3 DNA sequence: TGTGCCAGCAGTTTACAGGGGGCGTCAGACACAGATACGCAGTATTTT. Translating it yields CASSLQGASDTDTQYF.

V is TRBV11-2 and J is TRBJ2-7; 7 bases line up with TRBD1. The trim removed 4 bases at V and 1 base at J, leaving 4 bases unmatched. The CDR3 runs 14 residues. CDR1 and CDR2 from the germline V gene are SGHAT and FQNNGV. The CDR3 loop reads CASSSRGKSYEQYF. The DNA for the CDR3 is TGTGCCAGCAGCTCCAGGGGGAAATCCTACGAGCAGTACTTC.

The chain employs TRBV7-2 and TRBJ2-3; D is ambiguous. CDR1 and CDR2 (germline): SGHTA, FQGNSA. This CDR3 has 14 amino acids. The V end lost 2 bases, the J end lost 2 bases, and 8 bases lay between the germline ends. CDR3 sequence reads: CASSLTYLTDTQYF. DNA for the CDR3: TGTGCCAGCAGCTTAACATACCTCACAGATACGCAGTATTTT.

The CDR3 sequence is CASSFGTDYEQYF. CDR3 DNA sequence: TGTGCCAGCAGCTTTGGGACAGACTACGAGCAGTACTTC. The rearrangement links TRBV7-2 to TRBJ2-7, with TRBD1 matching 7 bases. Trimming at V came to 3 bases and at J to 3 bases, leaving 2 bases not matched to a gene. The CDR3 consists of 13 residues. Germline-derived CDR1 and CDR2 are SGHTA and FQGNSA.

This chain links TRBV28 with TRBJ2-3, with a tentative D call TRBD2 (7 bases). There are 15 residues in the CDR3. Trimming pared 5 bases from V and 1 base from J, leaving 13 bases between. Germline V CDR1 and CDR2: MDHEN, SYDVKM. For the CDR3, the DNA is TGTGCCAGCAGTGTACCGGGGGGCCGCACAGATACGCAGTATTTT. The encoded protein is CASSVPGGRTDTQYF.

The rearrangement links TRBV28 to TRBJ2-7; a possible D gene is TRBD1 (5 bases). Germline values: CDR1 MDHEN, CDR2 SYDVKM. The CDR3 extends over 16 amino acids. The V and J ends lost 6 bases and 6 bases respectively, with 24 bases between them. The CDR3 sequence: CASSPPVRVYFGEQYF. CDR3 sequence (DNA): TGTGCCAGCAGCCCTCCGGTCAGGGTTTACTTTGGCGAGCAGTACTTC.

The V gene is TRBV7-2, the J gene TRBJ2-5; 13 nucleotides line up with TRBD2. The J segment lost 4 bases and the V segment lost 1 base, leaving 6 bases of the junction unmatched. In germline, CDR1 is SGHTA, CDR2 FQGNSA. The length of the CDR3 is 17 residues. The CDR3 sequence is CASSLGLLAGGIETQYF. The CDR3 DNA sequence: TGTGCCAGCAGCTTAGGATTACTAGCGGGGGGGATAGAGACCCAGTACTTC.

This clone came up once. The chain is built from TRBV5-4 and TRBJ1-1, with D perhaps TRBD1 (6 bases). Germline assignment: CDR1 SGHNT and CDR2 YYREEE (reference sequence). Trimming took 1 base from V and 5 from J, leaving 9 bases between them. The CDR3 is made up of 13 amino acids. The CDR3 bases are TGTGCCAGCAGCTTGCAGGGGTGGACTGAAGCTTTCTTT. Translation gives CASSLQGWTEAFF.